The entry that follows covers one T cell receptor (beta chain) sequence. The data are from a study of blood T cell repertoires in COVID-19. Overall study: T cells, B-cell-depleted T cells, or PBMCs provided the cDNA or gDNA that served as material.

V was clipped by 5 bases and J by 0 bases; unmatched bases: 7. Looked up from germline, CDR1 is MDHEN and CDR2 is SYDVKM. The CDR3 length is 16 residues. The Seattle site enrolled patients during active infection and followed them longitudinally. The method was immunoSEQ multiplex PCR; TCRdb's version includes in-frame clones alone and lacks a portion of them. The sample lists around 300,000 clones, 86% seen once, with about 12% in the top ten. This receptor was identified in a woman aged 70-85 years with COVID-19, enrolled during active disease. The chain uses TRBV28 and TRBJ2-7; TRBD2 agrees at 10 bases. Sequencing was performed on peripheral blood. The CDR3 is CASSIPTSGYSYEQYF. The CDR3 nucleotides read TGTGCCAGCAGTATCCCGACTAGCGGGTACTCCTACGAGCAGTACTTC.